A single sample is the source of the 21 T cell receptor beta chains below, sequenced in a study of response to subunit inactivated influenza vaccine. TCRdb analysed the RT-PCR reads with MiXCR anew, one entry per CDR3 protein. The sample lists roughly 670,000 distinct CDR3 sequences; 13% to 15% were seen once. The sequences come from PBMCs from blood, collected roughly 2 weeks before vaccination. These receptors were collected from a middle-aged man who received an inactivated influenza vaccine.

This clonotype was counted a few times. The CDR3 is CASSRLRPANTEAFF. In nucleotides, the CDR3 is TGCGCCAGCAGCCGACTGCGACCGGCGAACACTGAAGCTTTCTTT. The rearrangement uses TRBV5-1 and TRBJ1-1; D gene unclear. CDR3 length: 15 amino acids. CDR1 SGHRS and CDR2 YFSETQ come from the germline V gene. V lost 4 bases and J lost 1, with 14 bases in between. Together with reference TRBV5-1 and TRBJ1-1, the CDR3 gives the full variable domain: KAGVTQTPRYLIKTRGQQVTLSCSPISGHRSVSWYQQTPGQGLQFLFEYFSETQRNKGNFPGRFSGRQFSNSRSEMNVSTLELGDSALYLCASSRLRPANTEAFFGQGTRLTVV.

The rearrangement uses TRBV20-1 and TRBJ2-2; 10 nucleotides align to TRBD2. Germline CDR1 is DFQATT and CDR2 is SNEGSKA (reference sequence). The CDR3 runs 17 residues. The ends lost 0 bases at V and 3 bases at J; junction bases unmatched: 7. The CDR3 sequence: CSAREEWLAGDTGELFF. CDR3 in DNA: TGCAGTGCTAGAGAGGAGTGGCTAGCGGGGGACACCGGGGAGCTGTTTTTT.

This clonotype appeared a few times. J is TRBJ1-5 and V is TRBV15; 7 bases are shared with TRBD1. This CDR3 has 16 residues. V gave up 0 bases and J gave up 5 bases; unmatched junction bases: 7. Germline loops: CDR1 LNHNV, CDR2 YYDKDF (reference sequence). CDR3 protein: CATSRDQGGGDQPQHF. CDR3 nucleotide sequence: TGTGCCACCAGCAGAGATCAAGGAGGGGGCGATCAGCCCCAGCATTTT.

The chain carries TRBV5-5 and TRBJ2-4; D might be TRBD2 (6 bases). Germline assignment: CDR1 SGHKS and CDR2 YYEKEE (reference sequence). V shed 2 bases and J shed 7 bases, with 16 bases lying between them. The CDR3 has 15 amino acids. For the CDR3, the DNA is TGTGCCAGCAGCTTCGGAGGGGATTTAAGGAACATTCAGTACTTC. It encodes CASSFGGDLRNIQYF.

Only a few counts were recorded for this clonotype. The rearrangement joins TRBV29-1 to TRBJ2-1; 16 bases line up with TRBD2. With V trimmed by 5 bases and J by 6 bases, 10 bases remained unmatched. The CDR3 extends over 17 amino acids. The germline V gene encodes CDR1 SQVTM and CDR2 ANQGSEA. The CDR3 DNA reads TGCAGCGTTTCAGGGACTAGCGGGGGGGCCCCGTCCAATGAGCAGTTCTTC. It is translated as CSVSGTSGGAPSNEQFF.

The chain employs TRBV4-2 and TRBJ2-1, with 9 positions matching TRBD2. The length of the CDR3 is 15 residues. The germline V gene encodes CDR1 LGHNA and CDR2 YNFKEQ. J lost 7 bases, V lost 0 bases, and 4 bases had no gene match. CDR3 sequence: CASSQDLRGGNEQFF. The CDR3 DNA sequence: TGTGCCAGCAGCCAAGATTTGCGGGGGGGGAATGAGCAGTTCTTC.

This clonotype is a singleton in its sample. This chain uses TRBV20-1 with TRBJ2-7; 9 positions match TRBD1. The CDR3 sequence is 14 residues long. With V trimmed by 0 bases and J by 6 bases, 6 bases remained unmatched. The germline CDR1 and CDR2 sequences are DFQATT and SNEGSKA (reference sequence). DNA for the CDR3: TGCAGTGCTAGAGATACAGGGGGCGCGGGCGAGCAGTACTTC. This codes for CSARDTGGAGEQYF.

This clonotype occurred a few times. This chain joins TRBV5-1 and TRBJ1-2; weak D call: TRBD1 (5 bases). Trimming took 2 bases from V and 0 from J, leaving 11 bases between them. The CDR3 has 15 residues. The germline gives CDR1 SGHRS, CDR2 YFSETQ. The CDR3 sequence: CASSLDRQANYGYTF. The CDR3 DNA is TGCGCCAGCAGCTTAGACAGACAAGCTAACTATGGCTACACCTTC.

This clonotype was counted only a few times. The rearrangement joins TRBV20-1 to TRBJ2-1, with 9 bases lining up with TRBD1. This CDR3 spans 15 amino acids. Germline V gene sequence: CDR1 DFQATT, CDR2 SNEGSKA (reference sequence). Unmatched junction bases numbered 15, after V lost 5 bases and J lost 10 bases. As DNA, the CDR3 is TGCAGTGCTCTTACCGGGACAGGGAGAGTAGGGGAGCAGTTCTTC. It translates to CSALTGTGRVGEQFF.

This sequence joins TRBV25-1 and TRBJ2-1; TRBD1 agrees at 7 bases. This CDR3 has 18 residues. The V gene end was trimmed by 1 base and the J gene end by 4 bases; junction bases not matched to a gene: 13. In germline, CDR1 is MGHDK, CDR2 SYGVNS. CDR3 amino acids: CASSESERQGNFYNEQFF. As DNA, the CDR3 is TGTGCCAGCAGTGAATCTGAAAGACAGGGCAATTTTTACAATGAGCAGTTCTTC.

V usage is TRBV4-1 and J usage is TRBJ2-1; D may correspond to TRBD1 or TRBD2 (5 bases each). The CDR3 length is 16 residues. Germline V CDR1 and CDR2: MGHRA, YSYEKL. V was shortened by 3 bases and J by 8 bases, with 20 bases between the two germline ends. The CDR3 DNA follows: TGCGCCAGCAGCCAGGGGTTTGTCGGGACCTTCTATGAGCAGTTCTTC. Translating it yields CASSQGFVGTFYEQFF.

The chain joins TRBV4-3 to TRBJ2-5; no firm D call. V dropped 2 bases and J dropped 2 bases, with 12 bases sitting between them. The germline V gene encodes CDR1 LGHNA and CDR2 YSLEER. The CDR3 has 15 amino acids. The CDR3 DNA reads TGCGCCAGCAGCCAAACGTCTAGGAGTCAAGAGACCCAGTACTTC. Its translation is CASSQTSRSQETQYF.

The J gene is TRBJ1-1, the V gene TRBV5-1; D might be TRBD1 (5 bases). The V end lost 1 base, the J end lost 0 bases, and 28 bases lay between the germline ends. Germline-derived CDR1 and CDR2 are SGHRS and YFSETQ. The CDR3 runs 21 residues. The CDR3 is CASSLNPSWGASGSLNTEAFF. CDR3 nucleotides: TGCGCCAGCAGCTTGAATCCCTCTTGGGGCGCTTCGGGCAGCCTGAACACTGAAGCTTTCTTT.

This clonotype was observed a handful of times. V is TRBV7-2 and J is TRBJ2-5, with 10 bases aligning to TRBD1. The CDR3 runs to 15 residues. The ends lost 1 base at V and 5 bases at J; junction bases unmatched: 4. From germline, CDR1 is SGHTA and CDR2 FQGNSA. CDR3 protein: CASSLVTGGRETQYF. The CDR3 DNA is TGTGCCAGCAGCTTAGTGACAGGGGGCCGGGAGACCCAGTACTTC.

This clonotype was seen only a few times. The chain is built from TRBV28 and TRBJ2-1, with D tentatively TRBD1 or TRBD2 (6 bases each). This CDR3 spans 16 amino acids. The germline V and J ends were trimmed by 7 bases and 6 bases, with 22 bases remaining between them. Germline assignment: CDR1 MDHEN and CDR2 SYDVKM. The CDR3 region is CASIGGGHMIGNEQFF. The DNA for the CDR3 is TGTGCCAGCATAGGAGGGGGGCATATGATTGGCAATGAGCAGTTCTTC.

The V call is TRBV11-2, the J call TRBJ2-2; 11 bases agree with TRBD2. From germline, CDR1 is SGHAT and CDR2 FQNNGV. Trimming at V came to 5 bases and at J to 5 bases, leaving 13 bases not matched to a gene. The CDR3 runs to 18 residues. The CDR3 is CASSIASALAGGTGELFF. As DNA, the CDR3 is TGTGCCAGCAGCATTGCCTCCGCCTTAGCGGGGGGGACCGGGGAGCTGTTTTTT. The variable domain in full, completed from reference TRBV11-2 and TRBJ2-2, reads EAGVAQSPRYKIIEKRQSVAFWCNPISGHATLYWYQQILGQGPKLLIQFQNNGVVDDSQLPKDRFSAERLKGVDSTLKIQPAKLEDSAVYLCASSIASALAGGTGELFFGEGSRLTVL.

The chain has TRBV7-9 and TRBJ1-3, with D tentatively TRBD1 (5 bases). Germline V gene sequence: CDR1 SEHNR, CDR2 FQNEAQ (reference sequence). CDR3 length: 15 residues. V lost 3 bases, J lost 0 bases, and 9 bases lay in between. The CDR3 DNA reads as TGTGCCAGCAGCTTCCCCGGGACCTCTGGAAACACCATATATTTT. Its translation is CASSFPGTSGNTIYF.

This clonotype has only a few counts. V and J are TRBV4-3 and TRBJ2-2; D gene unclear. The CDR3 totals 14 residues. Per germline, CDR1 LGHNA and CDR2 YSLEER. V was shortened by 0 bases and J by 8 bases, with 10 bases between the two germline ends. Written as DNA, the CDR3 is TGCGCCAGCAGCCAAGATAGGGCGTATGGGGAGCTGTTTTTT. The encoded protein is CASSQDRAYGELFF.

This clonotype has more than one count but fewer than ten. V gene TRBV29-1 combines with J gene TRBJ2-7; 10 nucleotides agree with TRBD1. The CDR3 contains 15 residues. In germline, CDR1 is SQVTM, CDR2 ANQGSEA. Trimming at V came to 3 bases and at J to 2 bases, leaving 7 bases not matched to a gene. For the CDR3, the DNA is TGCAGCGTTGACGGACAAGGGACAGGGGCCTACGAGCAGTACTTC. Translating it yields CSVDGQGTGAYEQYF.

The sample holds many counts of this clonotype. The chain links TRBV7-9 to TRBJ2-2, with D possibly TRBD2 on 5 matching bases. V lost 3 bases and J 2 bases, leaving 10 bases between the germline ends. Germline lookup yields CDR1 SEHNR and CDR2 FQNEAQ (reference sequence). CDR3 length: 15 residues. The CDR3 spells CASSFWTFNTGELFF. DNA for the CDR3: TGTGCCAGCAGCTTTTGGACTTTTAACACCGGGGAGCTGTTTTTT.

This clonotype was observed a handful of times. J is TRBJ2-7 and V is TRBV28; D may be TRBD2 (5 bases). Germline lookup yields CDR1 MDHEN and CDR2 SYDVKM. This CDR3 spans 12 amino acids. Trimming left V 6 bases short and J 3 bases short, with 9 bases between. The DNA for the CDR3 is TGTGCCAGCAGACGGGATTTCTACGAGCAGTACTTC. It codes for CASRRDFYEQYF. Using reference TRBV28 and TRBJ2-7 for the parts outside the CDR3, the full variable domain is DVKVTQSSRYLVKRTGEKVFLECVQDMDHENMFWYRQDPGLGLRLIYFSYDVKMKEKGDIPEGYSVSREKKERFSLILESASTNQTSMYLCASRRDFYEQYFGPGTRLTVT.